The sample holds one count of the clone carrying this T cell receptor beta chain. Its antigen remains unknown. These data belong to a study of blood T cells in healthy people across ages. Study-level findings and limits: Donor CMV status, an unknown factor, possibly confounded changes in expanded clonotypes. Any conclusive comparison of naive versus antigen-experienced cells was prevented by using unsorted PBMCs.

A second PCR, run for about 7 to 11 cycles, used a sample-barcoded 5' primer plus a J-beta primer mix. TCRdb re-derived calls from the 5' RACE reads in MiXCR, one entry per CDR3 protein. The sample lists fewer than 700,000 distinct CDR3 sequences, more than 45% occurring once. The TCR sequence derives from an elderly man in good health. The sequenced sample consisted of blood.

The CDR3 is CASNLETTSTDTQYF. CDR3 DNA sequence: TGTGCCAGCAACCTCGAAACGACTAGCACAGATACGCAGTATTTT. The chain uses TRBV11-2 and TRBJ2-3; D not resolved. The V and J ends lost 7 bases and 0 bases respectively, with 14 bases between them. This CDR3 spans 15 amino acids. Germline V gene sequence: CDR1 SGHAT, CDR2 FQNNGV.